One sample yielded the 32 T cell receptor beta chains listed below, sequenced in a study of cytomegalovirus exposure and HLA in healthy donors. In the PCR, 60 Vbeta and 13 Jbeta primers were used. Assay: immunoSEQ multiplex PCR; the TCRdb copy retains only in-frame clones and omits some. The repertoire holds about 84,000 clones, with 55% to 65% as singletons. The sequenced material came from PBMCs. The origin of the receptors is a woman aged 40 to 50 in good health and CMV-seropositive.

This chain joins TRBV30 and TRBJ2-3; weak D call: TRBD2 (6 bases). Trimming stripped 4 bases from V and 3 bases from J, with 14 bases between. CDR3 size: 14 residues. The germline gives CDR1 GTSNPN, CDR2 SVGIG (reference sequence). In nucleotides, the CDR3 is TGTGCCTGGAAGGGACTCCAATCAACAGATACGCAGTATTTT. Amino acids: CAWKGLQSTDTQYF.

The genes are TRBV28 and TRBJ2-7; TRBD2 might be the D (6 bases). Trimming took 6 bases from V and 3 from J, leaving 24 bases between them. Germline V gives CDR1 MDHEN, CDR2 SYDVKM. This CDR3 contains 17 residues. The CDR3 reads CASRARWDFGAVYEQYF. CDR3 nucleotide sequence: TGTGCCAGCAGGGCCAGATGGGACTTCGGGGCGGTCTACGAGCAGTACTTC.

V usage is TRBV13 and J usage is TRBJ1-1; D gene uncertain. V was pared by 8 bases and J by 1 base, with 17 bases between. The CDR3 has 15 residues. Germline CDR1 is PRHDT and CDR2 is FYEKMQ (reference sequence). The CDR3 sequence: CASRDRAGRNTEAFF. The CDR3 bases are TGTGCCAGCCGCGATAGGGCGGGAAGGAACACTGAAGCTTTCTTT.

The V gene is TRBV9, the J gene TRBJ1-1; 10 bases match TRBD1. The CDR3 loop spans 15 amino acids. V lost 2 bases, J lost 4 bases, and 5 bases stayed unmatched. Germline V gives CDR1 SGDLS, CDR2 YYNGEE. The CDR3 sequence: CASSVTGGGSTEAFF. The CDR3 nucleotides are TGTGCCAGCAGCGTGACAGGGGGCGGAAGCACTGAAGCTTTCTTT.

The chain recombines TRBV2 with TRBJ2-1; 13 positions agree with TRBD2. Unmatched junction bases numbered 4, after V lost 5 bases and J lost 6 bases. The CDR3 has 15 amino acids. Germline V CDR1 and CDR2: SNHLY, FYNNEI. The chain's CDR3 is CASSTGLAGANEQFF. CDR3 bases: TGTGCCAGCAGTACAGGACTAGCGGGAGCCAATGAGCAGTTCTTC.

J is TRBJ1-4 and V is TRBV18, with no clear D. The CDR3 covers 14 residues. Deletions cut 3 bases from V and 6 bases from J, with 11 bases between. Germline CDR1 reads KGHSH; CDR2 reads LQKENI. DNA of the CDR3: TGTGCCAGCTCACCTTGGAATAGCGATGAAAAACTGTTTTTT. Translating gives CASSPWNSDEKLFF.

This clone occurred a few times. The chain carries TRBV6-5 and TRBJ2-2; maybe TRBD2 (6 bases). The CDR3 length is 15 residues. Trimming removed 8 bases from V and 4 bases from J, with 17 bases in between. Germline V gives CDR1 MNHEY, CDR2 SVGAGI. CDR3 protein: CASLRRRESTGELFF. The CDR3 DNA is TGTGCCAGCCTTCGACGGAGGGAGAGCACCGGGGAGCTGTTTTTT.

This clone occurred a few times. V usage is TRBV7-6 and J usage is TRBJ2-3; tentative D call: TRBD2 (6 bases). The CDR3 consists of 15 residues. Per the germline V gene, CDR1 is SGHVS and CDR2 is FNYEAQ. The V gene lost 0 bases and the J gene lost 1 base, with 8 bases spanning the gap. CDR3 in amino acids: CASSLASGGTDTQYF. CDR3 bases: TGTGCCAGCAGCTTAGCTAGCGGCGGCACAGATACGCAGTATTTT.

This clone was detected only a few times. The chain combines TRBV18 with TRBJ2-1; 12 bases align to TRBD1. The trim removed 3 bases at V and 7 bases at J, leaving 4 bases unmatched. Germline CDR1 is KGHSH and CDR2 is LQKENI. This CDR3 is 15 amino acids long. CDR3 residues: CASSPGTGGWNEQFF. The DNA of the CDR3 is TGTGCCAGCTCACCCGGGACAGGGGGCTGGAATGAGCAGTTCTTC.

The chain joins TRBV28 to TRBJ2-7; 7 bases map to TRBD2. CDR3 length equals 16 residues. Germline V CDR1 and CDR2: MDHEN, SYDVKM. V lost 2 bases and J lost 2; bases outside the gene matches: 9. CDR3 nucleotides: TGTGCCAGCAGTTTAGATCAGGCTAGCGGCCCCTACGAGCAGTACTTC. Translated: CASSLDQASGPYEQYF.

The V and J genes are TRBV6-1 and TRBJ2-3; no clear D gene. The germline V gene encodes CDR1 MNHNS and CDR2 SASEGT. Trimming took 2 bases from V and 7 from J, leaving 7 bases between them. The CDR3 is 12 residues long. The CDR3 region has the DNA TGTGCCAGCAGTGAAAGTAGAAATACGCAGTATTTT. Its translation is CASSESRNTQYF.

The chain links TRBV5-8 to TRBJ2-1; maybe TRBD1 (6 bases). Germline loops: CDR1 SGHTS, CDR2 YDEGEE. Between the trimmed V and J ends, which lost 0 bases and 8 bases, there was a span of 9 bases. The CDR3 extends over 13 amino acids. CDR3 DNA: TGTGCCAGCAGCTTGGGCAGGGGATATGAGCAGTTCTTC. It encodes CASSLGRGYEQFF. Full variable domain (rest looked up from reference TRBV5-8 and TRBJ2-1): EAGVTQSPTHLIKTRGQQATLRCSPISGHTSVYWYQQALGLGLQFLLWYDEGEERNRGNFPPRFSGRQFPNYSSELNVNALELEDSALYLCASSLGRGYEQFFGPGTRLTVL.

The chain employs TRBV7-9 and TRBJ1-5, with D perhaps TRBD1 (5 bases). V was clipped by 8 bases and J by 5 bases, with 16 bases between them. From germline, CDR1 is SEHNR and CDR2 FQNEAQ (reference sequence). CDR3 size: 14 residues. The CDR3 region has the DNA TGTGCCAGCGCGACTGGGGGGGTGCATCAGCCCCAGCATTTT. Translation: CASATGGVHQPQHF. The full variable domain, completed using reference TRBV7-9 and TRBJ1-5, is DTGVSQNPRHKITKRGQNVTFRCDPISEHNRLYWYRQTLGQGPEFLTYFQNEAQLEKSRLLSDRFSAERPKGSFSTLEIQRTEQGDSAMYLCASATGGVHQPQHFGDGTRLSIL.

This sequence joins TRBV2 and TRBJ2-7; 11 positions match TRBD1. The CDR3 has 14 residues. Germline V gene sequence: CDR1 SNHLY, CDR2 FYNNEI. After removal of 4 bases from V and 5 bases from J, the junction contained 4 bases not matched to a gene. CDR3 sequence: CASSGRTGGDEQYF. CDR3 in DNA: TGTGCCAGCAGTGGTAGGACAGGGGGCGACGAGCAGTACTTC.

The V call is TRBV18, the J call TRBJ1-3, with TRBD1 matching over 7 bases. The ends lost 2 bases at V and 2 bases at J; junction bases unmatched: 9. CDR1 and CDR2 (germline): KGHSH, LQKENI. The CDR3 length is 17 residues. CDR3 in amino acids: CASSPVSGGETGNTIYF. CDR3 coding DNA: TGTGCCAGCTCACCAGTCTCAGGGGGAGAGACTGGAAACACCATATATTTT.

V and J are TRBV5-6 and TRBJ1-1, with 7 bases that match TRBD1. The junction had 3 bases not matched to a gene; V was cut back by 0 bases and J by 4 bases. This CDR3 has 14 amino acids. Per the germline V gene, CDR1 is SGHDT and CDR2 is YYEEEE. This CDR3 is CASSLGRGTTEAFF. CDR3 coding DNA: TGTGCCAGCAGCTTGGGCAGGGGGACCACTGAAGCTTTCTTT.

V is TRBV27 and J is TRBJ2-7; 8 bases are a match to TRBD2. This CDR3 has 14 amino acids. Germline V gene data show CDR1 as MNHEY and CDR2 as SMNVEV (reference sequence). J lost 0 bases, V lost 9 bases, and 7 bases had no gene match. The CDR3 sequence is CARGSSGSSYEQYF. The CDR3 bases are TGTGCCAGGGGATCGAGCGGGAGCTCCTACGAGCAGTACTTC.

The CDR3 DNA reads as TGTGCCAGCTCACCCGCAGGGGGAGTCACTGAAGCTTTCTTT. Residues: CASSPAGGVTEAFF. V usage is TRBV18 and J usage is TRBJ1-1; 7 bases map to TRBD1. This CDR3 comprises 14 residues. CDR1 is KGHSH, CDR2 LQKENI, per germline. The ends lost 3 bases at V and 4 bases at J; junction bases unmatched: 5.

This clone was observed a single time. V is TRBV7-7 and J is TRBJ2-1; TRBD2 is a possible D gene (6 bases). Germline-derived CDR1 and CDR2 are SSHAT and FNYEAQ (reference sequence). The CDR3 runs to 14 residues. V dropped 5 bases and J dropped 4 bases, with 12 bases sitting between them. Written as DNA, the CDR3 is TGTGCCAGCAGCCCCGGACTATCTTACAATGAGCAGTTCTTC. It yields the protein CASSPGLSYNEQFF.

This clone was recorded a few times. The chain couples TRBV9 to TRBJ1-4; 8 nucleotides align to TRBD1. CDR3 size: 15 residues. CDR1 and CDR2 from the germline V gene are SGDLS and YYNGEE. With 3 bases clipped from V and 8 bases from J, the junction kept 9 bases outside the gene matches. CDR3 loop: CASSAGQGAGEKLFF. CDR3 nucleotides: TGTGCCAGCAGCGCCGGGCAGGGGGCAGGGGAAAAACTGTTTTTT.

This clone came up once. This chain uses TRBV28 with TRBJ2-4; a weak D match, TRBD1 (6 bases). Between the trimmed V and J ends, which lost 4 bases and 4 bases, there was a span of 8 bases. The CDR3 runs to 13 residues. The germline CDR1 and CDR2 sequences are MDHEN and SYDVKM. Written as DNA, the CDR3 is TGTGCCAGCAGTTCCACAGGGAAAAACATTCAGTACTTC. Amino acids: CASSSTGKNIQYF.

The chain links TRBV28 to TRBJ1-5; 9 bases line up with TRBD1. This CDR3 region has 15 residues. Germline CDR1 MDHEN, CDR2 SYDVKM. CDR3 in amino acids: CVIGKGTGIIQPQHF. DNA for the CDR3: TGTGTCATCGGTAAGGGGACAGGGATTATTCAGCCCCAGCATTTT.

The gene calls are TRBV7-9 and TRBJ1-1, with TRBD1 matching over 12 bases. J was trimmed by 4 bases and V by 5 bases; bases with no gene match: 5. The CDR3 is made up of 15 amino acids. CDR1 is SEHNR and CDR2 is FQNEAQ in the germline V gene (reference sequence). DNA of the CDR3: TGTGCCAGCAGCCAACCGGGACAGGGGGCCACTGAAGCTTTCTTT. It is translated as CASSQPGQGATEAFF.

This clone was seen a single time. This chain uses TRBV28 with TRBJ2-5, with D possibly matching TRBD2 (5 bases). The germline CDR1 and CDR2 sequences are MDHEN and SYDVKM. The CDR3 is made up of 14 amino acids. Trimming pared 3 bases from V and 5 bases from J, leaving 13 bases between. CDR3 nucleotides: TGTGCCAGCAGTTTCGTTGGTGGCGGGGAGACCCAGTACTTC. The encoded protein is CASSFVGGGETQYF. The entire variable domain, with the rest obtained from reference TRBV28 and TRBJ2-5, is as follows: DVKVTQSSRYLVKRTGEKVFLECVQDMDHENMFWYRQDPGLGLRLIYFSYDVKMKEKGDIPEGYSVSREKKERFSLILESASTNQTSMYLCASSFVGGGETQYFGPGTRLLVL.

J is TRBJ1-5 and V is TRBV2; weak D call: TRBD1 (6 bases). Germline CDR1 SNHLY, CDR2 FYNNEI. This CDR3 region has 14 residues. Trimming cost V 2 bases and J 7 bases, with 12 bases left between them. The DNA of the CDR3 is TGTGCCAGCAGTGAAACAGGGCGAGGGCAGCCCCAGCATTTT. Its protein is CASSETGRGQPQHF.

The V gene is TRBV28, the J gene TRBJ2-7, with D unresolved. With 5 bases removed from V and 0 bases from J, the gap between germline ends came to 17 bases. There are 16 residues in the CDR3. Germline CDR1 reads MDHEN; CDR2 reads SYDVKM. The CDR3 region has the DNA TGTGCCAGCAGTCCCCCCCCATCTCACATCTCCTACGAGCAGTACTTC. Its protein product is CASSPPPSHISYEQYF.

This clone has only a few counts. The chain employs TRBV5-6 and TRBJ2-7; D is possibly TRBD2 (5 bases). CDR3 length equals 15 residues. The germline V gene has CDR1 SGHDT and CDR2 YYEEEE. V was shortened by 0 bases and J by 0 bases, with 10 bases between the two germline ends. CDR3 sequence: CASSLGLTTSYEQYF. The CDR3 bases are TGTGCCAGCAGCTTGGGACTAACGACCTCCTACGAGCAGTACTTC. Complete variable domain (other parts from reference TRBV5-6 and TRBJ2-7): DAGVTQSPTHLIKTRGQQVTLRCSPKSGHDTVSWYQQALGQGPQFIFQYYEEEERQRGNFPDRFSGHQFPNYSSELNVNALLLGDSALYLCASSLGLTTSYEQYFGPGTRLTVT.

This clone was recorded a few times. V gene TRBV18 combines with J gene TRBJ1-1; 7 nucleotides match TRBD1. From germline, CDR1 is KGHSH and CDR2 LQKENI. The J segment lost 3 bases and the V segment lost 8 bases, leaving 6 bases of the junction unmatched. The CDR3 length is 13 residues. CDR3 DNA: TGTGCCAGCGCGACAGGGCAGGACACTGAAGCTTTCTTT. This encodes CASATGQDTEAFF.

This chain uses TRBV28 with TRBJ1-2; tentative D call: TRBD1 (6 bases). The CDR3 consists of 13 residues. Trimming removed 6 bases from V and 0 bases from J, with 8 bases in between. Germline V gives CDR1 MDHEN, CDR2 SYDVKM. CDR3 in DNA: TGTGCCAGCAGCCCAGGGGCTAACTATGGCTACACCTTC. It codes for CASSPGANYGYTF.

As regards this clone: Other DNA variants within this sample encode the same CDR3. CDR3 sequence reads: CASSPGRDQPQHF. Written as DNA, the CDR3 is TGTGCCAGCTCACCAGGGAGAGACCAGCCCCAGCATTTT. The gene calls are TRBV18 and TRBJ1-5; D uncertain. Trimming stripped 2 bases from V and 7 bases from J, with 9 bases between. The CDR3 covers 13 residues. CDR1 and CDR2 (germline): KGHSH, LQKENI.

The chain couples TRBV27 to TRBJ1-1, with 8 bases that match TRBD1. Unmatched junction bases numbered 4, after V lost 7 bases and J lost 3 bases. Germline V gene lookup returns CDR1 MNHEY and CDR2 SMNVEV (reference sequence). There are 13 residues in the CDR3. CDR3 loop: CASNGQGYTEAFF. CDR3 in DNA: TGTGCCAGCAACGGACAGGGATACACTGAAGCTTTCTTT.

In this sample, this clone turned up once. The rearrangement joins TRBV5-1 to TRBJ2-3, with D tentatively TRBD2 (6 bases). V was cut by 4 bases and J by 0 bases, with 18 bases left in between. CDR3 length equals 17 residues. From germline, CDR1 is SGHRS and CDR2 YFSETQ. The CDR3: CASSPASSGHSTDTQYF. CDR3 nucleotide sequence: TGCGCCAGCAGCCCTGCATCGAGCGGGCATAGCACAGATACGCAGTATTTT. The whole variable domain, remainder taken from reference TRBV5-1 and TRBJ2-3, is KAGVTQTPRYLIKTRGQQVTLSCSPISGHRSVSWYQQTPGQGLQFLFEYFSETQRNKGNFPGRFSGRQFSNSRSEMNVSTLELGDSALYLCASSPASSGHSTDTQYFGPGTRLTVL.